Listed below are T cell receptor beta chains from one sample, sequenced in a study of cytomegalovirus exposure and HLA in healthy donors. The method was immunoSEQ multiplex PCR; TCRdb's version includes in-frame clones alone and lacks a portion of them. The top ten clones hold 2.1% of a sample with about 120,000 clones, over 80% of them seen once. The sequenced sample consisted of PBMCs. These receptors were taken from a man in his thirties or forties in good health and CMV-seronegative. The CDR3 runs from the conserved cysteine through the conserved F or W. D genes are given only for firm matches. Clone size appears in some rows only: once, few, many, or a class for an expanded clone.

V	length	D	size	J	CDR3	DNA
TRBV5-1	14	TRBD2	-	TRBJ2-7	CASSGPSGVYEQYF	TGCGCCAGCAGCGGTCCTAGCGGGGTCTACGAGCAGTACTTC
TRBV27	14	-	few	TRBJ2-7	CASSLGGVGYEQYF	TGTGCCAGCAGTTTAGGAGGCGTCGGGTACGAGCAGTACTTC
TRBV28	14	-	-	TRBJ2-3	CASSPRRRTDTQYF	TGTGCCAGCAGTCCCCGGAGGCGGACAGATACGCAGTATTTT
TRBV29-1	14	TRBD1	-	TRBJ2-7	CSARGTGRSYEQYF	TGCAGCGCTCGAGGGACAGGGAGGTCCTACGAGCAGTACTTC
TRBV25-1	14	-	-	TRBJ1-1	CASSEGQGITEAFF	TGTGCCAGCAGTGAAGGGCAGGGTATAACTGAAGCTTTCTTT
TRBV9	13	-	few	TRBJ1-4	CASSVDGNEKLFF	TGTGCCAGCAGCGTAGACGGTAATGAAAAACTGTTTTTT
TRBV29-1	16	-	-	TRBJ1-3	CSATGTLKGSGNTIYF	TGCAGCGCGACCGGGACTTTGAAAGGGAGCGGAAACACCATATATTTT
TRBV12-5	11	-	few	TRBJ1-2	CASQGLYGYTF	TGTGCTAGTCAGGGACTCTATGGCTACACCTTC
TRBV18	15	-	-	TRBJ1-3	CASSPAVSFGNTIYF	TGTGCCAGCTCACCAGCTGTAAGCTTCGGAAACACCATATATTTT
TRBV27	15	TRBD2	-	TRBJ2-1	CASRTSGGPYNEQFF	TGTGCCAGCAGGACTAGCGGGGGCCCTTACAATGAGCAGTTCTTC
TRBV5-1	15	-	-	TRBJ1-6	CASSLAGDPSSPLHF	TGCGCCAGCAGCTTGGCCGGGGATCCTTCTTCACCCCTCCACTTT
TRBV7-2	15	-	-	TRBJ1-6	CASSIRSSYNSPLHF	TGTGCCAGCAGCATAAGGAGCTCCTATAATTCACCCCTCCACTTT
TRBV28	15	-	many	TRBJ1-1	CASSFRQTGNTEAFF	TGTGCCAGCAGTTTCCGACAGACGGGGAACACTGAAGCTTTCTTT
TRBV9	14	TRBD1	-	TRBJ1-5	CASSPGTGGQPQHF	TGTGCCAGCAGCCCTGGGACAGGGGGCCAGCCCCAGCATTTT
TRBV28	16	TRBD1	-	TRBJ1-2	CATDTRKDRGDHGYTF	TGTGCCACCGACACTCGAAAGGACAGGGGGGATCATGGCTACACCTTC
TRBV9	21	TRBD2	-	TRBJ2-1	CASSVDWWPRGGQASNNEQFF	TGTGCCAGCAGCGTAGATTGGTGGCCGCGGGGAGGGCAGGCCTCGAACAATGAGCAGTTCTTC
TRBV18	13	-	once	TRBJ1-1	CASSPLVNTEAFF	TGTGCCAGCTCACCCCTTGTGAACACTGAAGCTTTCTTT
TRBV9	14	-	-	TRBJ1-1	CASSVDGGSTEAFF	TGTGCCAGCAGCGTAGACGGGGGAAGCACTGAAGCTTTCTTT
TRBV29-1	14	TRBD2	-	TRBJ2-3	CSVLAGLGTDTQYF	TGCAGCGTTTTAGCGGGGTTGGGCACAGATACGCAGTATTTT
TRBV19	16	TRBD1	-	TRBJ1-1	CASSPRTGIMNTEAFF	TGTGCCAGTAGTCCGCGGACAGGGATCATGAACACTGAAGCTTTCTTT
TRBV2	14	-	-	TRBJ2-2	CASKGGTYTEELFF	TGTGCCAGCAAGGGCGGGACCTACACCGAGGAGCTGTTTTTT
TRBV28	16	-	few	TRBJ2-7	CASSHTYKGHDYEQYF	TGTGCCAGCAGCCATACATATAAGGGGCACGACTACGAGCAGTACTTC
TRBV18	14	-	-	TRBJ1-4	CASSPGRGNEKLFF	TGTGCCAGCTCACCAGGTCGGGGGAATGAAAAACTGTTTTTT
TRBV27	14	TRBD1	-	TRBJ2-7	CASSEWTGMDEQYF	TGTGCCAGCAGTGAATGGACAGGGATGGACGAGCAGTACTTC
TRBV7-9	15	TRBD1	-	TRBJ2-3	CASSLGTASTDTQYF	TGTGCCAGCAGCTTGGGGACAGCCAGCACAGATACGCAGTATTTT
TRBV28	13	-	few	TRBJ2-7	CASSGGASYEQYF	TGTGCCAGCAGTGGGGGGGCCTCCTACGAGCAGTACTTC
TRBV6-5	14	-	-	TRBJ1-1	CASSLGSAATEAFF	TGTGCCAGCAGCTTAGGATCCGCGGCCACTGAAGCTTTCTTT
TRBV5-1	14	-	-	TRBJ1-2	CASSLGRDVDGYTF	TGCGCCAGCAGCTTGGGCAGGGATGTGGATGGCTACACCTTC
TRBV15	14	-	-	TRBJ2-5	CATSSTGFYETQYF	TGTGCCACCAGCAGCACAGGGTTCTACGAGACCCAGTACTTC
TRBV6-6	11	-	-	TRBJ2-5	CASSSEETQYF	TGTGCCAGCAGTTCTGAAGAGACCCAGTACTTC
TRBV28	12	-	-	TRBJ2-2	CASSFLTGELFF	TGTGCCAGCAGTTTCCTCACCGGGGAGCTGTTTTTT
TRBV4-3	15	-	-	TRBJ1-6	CASSQRDSYNSPLHF	TGCGCCAGCAGCCAACGGGACTCCTATAATTCACCCCTCCACTTT
TRBV7-8	14	-	-	TRBJ2-7	CASSLDSQGYEQYF	TGTGCCAGCAGCTTAGACAGCCAGGGCTACGAGCAGTACTTC
TRBV5-6	14	TRBD1	few	TRBJ2-7	CASVQQGAAHEQYF	TGTGCCAGCGTCCAGCAGGGGGCGGCCCACGAGCAGTACTTC
TRBV28	16	TRBD1	-	TRBJ2-2	CASSFVRGLDNGELFF	TGTGCCAGCAGTTTTGTCAGGGGGCTAGATAACGGGGAGCTGTTTTTT
TRBV14	15	TRBD1	-	TRBJ2-3	CASSRRGQSTDTQYF	TGTGCCAGCAGCAGAAGGGGACAGTCCACAGATACGCAGTATTTT
TRBV27	18	TRBD1	-	TRBJ1-1	CASSSVLGTGILNTEAFF	TGTGCCAGCAGTTCCGTATTGGGGACAGGGATCCTGAACACTGAAGCTTTCTTT
TRBV4-1	16	TRBD2	-	TRBJ2-3	CASSQEGGGAGDTQYF	TGCGCCAGCAGCCAAGAAGGCGGGGGGGCTGGGGATACGCAGTATTTT
TRBV27	15	TRBD2	-	TRBJ2-5	CASSLFTSGQETQYF	TGTGCCAGCAGTTTATTCACTAGCGGCCAAGAGACCCAGTACTTC
TRBV19	11	-	-	TRBJ2-5	CASSSSGTQYF	TGTGCCAGTAGTAGCTCAGGGACCCAGTACTTC
TRBV28	16	TRBD1	-	TRBJ1-2	CASSRTGYTPNYGYTF	TGTGCCAGCAGTCGGACAGGGTACACTCCTAACTATGGCTACACCTTC
TRBV5-1	14	TRBD1	-	TRBJ1-1	CASRTGTGDTEAFF	TGCGCCAGCAGGACGGGGACAGGGGACACTGAAGCTTTCTTT
TRBV19	15	TRBD1	-	TRBJ2-4	CASSADRGRVNSQYF	TGTGCCAGTAGTGCGGACAGGGGGAGGGTAAACAGTCAGTACTTC
TRBV6-5	13	-	-	TRBJ1-2	CARCHKPNYGYTF	TGTGCCAGGTGCCATAAGCCGAACTATGGCTACACCTTC